This TCR beta chain was sequenced in a study of blood T cells in healthy people across ages. This clonotype was detected only a few times. The antigen is not known. Trimming cost V 3 bases and J 7 bases, with 20 bases left between them. The CDR3 runs 15 residues. CDR1 is SGHRS, CDR2 YFSETQ, per germline. General observations from the study: More naive CD4+ cells and higher diversity were found in long-lived than in aged donors.

PCR was performed a second time for roughly 7 to 12 cycles using a sample-barcoded 5' primer and a J-beta primer mix. Every cDNA molecule carried a tag from a template-switch adaptor bearing 12 random nucleotides. TCRdb recomputed calls from the 5' RACE reads with MiXCR, one row per CDR3 protein. The sample comprises 1.5 million to 2 million distinct CDR3 sequences, roughly 30% of which are singletons, and about 7.7% rests with the top ten. Donation came from healthy Caucasian individuals in Russia who were aged 6 to 90. In each sample, at least 6 million PBMCs were isolated. The sequenced material came from blood. The chain employs TRBV5-1 and TRBJ2-7; the D gene is possibly TRBD2 (6 bases). The TCR originated in a woman in her 30s in good health. CDR3 in amino acids: CASSWGEFGSEEQYF. In DNA, the CDR3 is TGCGCCAGCAGCTGGGGGGAGTTTGGGTCTGAAGAGCAGTACTTC.